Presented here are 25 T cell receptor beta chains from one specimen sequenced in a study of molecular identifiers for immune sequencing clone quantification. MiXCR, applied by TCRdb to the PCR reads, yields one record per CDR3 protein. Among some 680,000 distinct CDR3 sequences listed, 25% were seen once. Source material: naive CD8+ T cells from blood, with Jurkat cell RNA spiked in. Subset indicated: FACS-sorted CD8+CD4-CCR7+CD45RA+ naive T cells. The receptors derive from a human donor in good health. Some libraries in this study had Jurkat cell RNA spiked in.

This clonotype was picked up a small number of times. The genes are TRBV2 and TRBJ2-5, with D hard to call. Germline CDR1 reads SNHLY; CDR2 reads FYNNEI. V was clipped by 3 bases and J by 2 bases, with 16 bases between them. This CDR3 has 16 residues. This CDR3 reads CASSDSGFVLQETQYF. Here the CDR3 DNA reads TGTGCCAGCAGTGATTCCGGCTTCGTCTTACAAGAGACCCAGTACTTC.

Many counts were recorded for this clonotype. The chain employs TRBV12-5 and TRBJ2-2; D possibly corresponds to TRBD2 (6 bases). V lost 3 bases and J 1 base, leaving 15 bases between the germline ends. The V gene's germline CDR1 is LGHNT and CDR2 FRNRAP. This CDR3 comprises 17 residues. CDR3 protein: CASGFPDSGGNTGELFF. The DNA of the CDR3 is TGTGCTAGTGGTTTCCCCGATAGCGGAGGGAACACCGGGGAGCTGTTTTTT.

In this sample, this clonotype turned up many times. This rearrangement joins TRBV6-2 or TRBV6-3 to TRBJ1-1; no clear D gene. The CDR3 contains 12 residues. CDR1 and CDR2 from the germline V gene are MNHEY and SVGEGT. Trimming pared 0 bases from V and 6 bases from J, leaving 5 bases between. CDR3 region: CASSYSLAEAFF. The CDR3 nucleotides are TGTGCCAGCAGTTACTCCCTGGCTGAAGCTTTCTTT.

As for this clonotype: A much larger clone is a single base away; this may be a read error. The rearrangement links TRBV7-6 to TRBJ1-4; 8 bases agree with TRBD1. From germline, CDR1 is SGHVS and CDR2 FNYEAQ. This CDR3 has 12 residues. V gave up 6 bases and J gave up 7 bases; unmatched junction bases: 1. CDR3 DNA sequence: TGTGCCAGCAGGACAGGGGTTGAAAAACTGTTTTTT. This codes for CASRTGVEKLFF.

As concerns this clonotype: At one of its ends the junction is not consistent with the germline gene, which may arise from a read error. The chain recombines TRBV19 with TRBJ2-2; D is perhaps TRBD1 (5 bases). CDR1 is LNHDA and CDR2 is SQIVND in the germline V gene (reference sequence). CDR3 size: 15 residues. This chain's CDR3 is CASHPMTASTVELFF. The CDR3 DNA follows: TGTGCCTCACACCCCATGACAGCTTCAACCGTGGAGCTGTTTTTT.

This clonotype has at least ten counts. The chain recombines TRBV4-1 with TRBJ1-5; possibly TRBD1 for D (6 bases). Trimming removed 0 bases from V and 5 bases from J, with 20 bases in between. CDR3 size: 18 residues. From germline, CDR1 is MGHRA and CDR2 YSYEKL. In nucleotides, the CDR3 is TGCGCCAGCAGCCAAGATGTTTTCGGAAGGGGGGAAGATCAGCCCCAGCATTTT. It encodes CASSQDVFGRGEDQPQHF.

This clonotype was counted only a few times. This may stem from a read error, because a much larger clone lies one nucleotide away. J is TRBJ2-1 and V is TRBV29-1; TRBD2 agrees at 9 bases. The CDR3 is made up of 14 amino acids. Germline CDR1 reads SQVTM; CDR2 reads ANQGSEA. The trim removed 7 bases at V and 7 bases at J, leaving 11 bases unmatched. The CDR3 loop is CSAFSGSRKNEQFF. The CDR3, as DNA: TGCAGCGCCTTTAGCGGGAGTAGAAAGAATGAGCAGTTCTTC.

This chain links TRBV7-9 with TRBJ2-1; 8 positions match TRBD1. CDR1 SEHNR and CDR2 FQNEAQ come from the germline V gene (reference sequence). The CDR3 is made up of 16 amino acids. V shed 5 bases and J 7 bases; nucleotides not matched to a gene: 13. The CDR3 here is CASSVPTGAAGNEQFF. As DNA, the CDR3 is TGTGCCAGCAGCGTTCCGACAGGGGCGGCGGGTAATGAGCAGTTCTTC.

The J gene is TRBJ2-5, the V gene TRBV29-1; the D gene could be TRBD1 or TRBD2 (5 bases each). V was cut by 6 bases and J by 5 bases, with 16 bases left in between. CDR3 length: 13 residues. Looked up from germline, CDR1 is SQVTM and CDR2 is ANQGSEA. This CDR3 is CSVQGPEGETQYF. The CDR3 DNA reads TGCAGCGTCCAGGGACCAGAGGGGGAGACCCAGTACTTC.

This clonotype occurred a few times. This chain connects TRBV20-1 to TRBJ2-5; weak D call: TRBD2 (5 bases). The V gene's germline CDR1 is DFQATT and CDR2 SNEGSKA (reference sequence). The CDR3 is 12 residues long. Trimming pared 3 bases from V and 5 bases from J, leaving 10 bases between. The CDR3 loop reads CSASSSRETQYF. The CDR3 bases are TGCAGTGCTAGTTCTAGCCGGGAGACCCAGTACTTC.

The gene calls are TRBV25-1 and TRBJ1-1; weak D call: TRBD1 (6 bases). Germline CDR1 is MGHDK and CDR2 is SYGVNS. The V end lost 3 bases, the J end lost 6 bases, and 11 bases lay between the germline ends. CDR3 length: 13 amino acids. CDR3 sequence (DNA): TGTGCCAGCAGTGATGCGGCAGGGGCTGAAGCTTTCTTT. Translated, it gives CASSDAAGAEAFF.

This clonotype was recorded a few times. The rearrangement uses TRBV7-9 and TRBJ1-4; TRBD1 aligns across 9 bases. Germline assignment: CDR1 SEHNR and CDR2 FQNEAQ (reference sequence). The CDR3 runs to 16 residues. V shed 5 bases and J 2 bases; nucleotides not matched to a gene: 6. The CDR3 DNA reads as TGTGCCAGCAGCCCCCTAGACAGGGGGACTAATGAAAAACTGTTTTTT. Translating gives CASSPLDRGTNEKLFF.

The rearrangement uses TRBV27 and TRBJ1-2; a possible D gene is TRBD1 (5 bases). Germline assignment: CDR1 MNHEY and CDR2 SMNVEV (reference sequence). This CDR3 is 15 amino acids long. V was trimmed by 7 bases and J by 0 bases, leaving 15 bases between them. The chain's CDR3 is CASKVSGYPNYGYTF. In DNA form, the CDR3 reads TGTGCCAGCAAAGTCTCAGGGTACCCTAACTATGGCTACACCTTC.

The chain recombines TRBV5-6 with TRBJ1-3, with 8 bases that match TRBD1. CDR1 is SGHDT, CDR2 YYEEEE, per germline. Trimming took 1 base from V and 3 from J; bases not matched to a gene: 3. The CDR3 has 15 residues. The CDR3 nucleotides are TGTGCCAGCAGCTTGCGCAGGGGGCTTGGAAACACCATATATTTT. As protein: CASSLRRGLGNTIYF.

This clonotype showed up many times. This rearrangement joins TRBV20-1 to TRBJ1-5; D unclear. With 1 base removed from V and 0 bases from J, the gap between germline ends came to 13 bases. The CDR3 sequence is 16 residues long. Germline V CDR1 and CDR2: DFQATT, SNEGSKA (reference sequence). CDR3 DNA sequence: TGCAGTGCTAGAGTTCCGGTGGAGTATAGCAATCAGCCCCAGCATTTT. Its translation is CSARVPVEYSNQPQHF.

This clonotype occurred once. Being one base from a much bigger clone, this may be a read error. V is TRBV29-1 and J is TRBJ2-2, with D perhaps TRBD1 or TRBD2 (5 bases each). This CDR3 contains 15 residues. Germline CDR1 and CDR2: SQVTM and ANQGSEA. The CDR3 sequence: CSVVLAGKFTGVLFF. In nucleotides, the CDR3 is TGCAGCGTTGTCTTGGCAGGGAAGTTTACCGGGGTGCTGTTTTTT.

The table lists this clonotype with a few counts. CDR3 residues: CASSLVGGDTEAFF. The CDR3 nucleotides are TGTGCCAGCAGCTTAGTAGGGGGGGACACTGAAGCTTTCTTT. V gene TRBV7-2 combines with J gene TRBJ1-1; possible D gene TRBD1, 6 bases. CDR1 SGHTA and CDR2 FQGNSA come from the germline V gene. Trimming cost V 1 base and J 3 bases, with 9 bases left between them. This CDR3 has 14 amino acids.

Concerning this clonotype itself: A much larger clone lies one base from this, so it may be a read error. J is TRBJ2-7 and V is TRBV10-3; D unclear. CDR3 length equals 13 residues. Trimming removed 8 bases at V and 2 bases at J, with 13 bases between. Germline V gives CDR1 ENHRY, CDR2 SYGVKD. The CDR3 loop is CAICAAKPYEQYF. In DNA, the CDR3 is TGTGCCATCTGTGCGGCCAAGCCCTACGAGCAGTACTTC.

The CDR3 spells CASSPRSATSGRVYEQYF. The CDR3 DNA is TGTGCCAGCAGCCCAAGGAGTGCCACTAGCGGGAGAGTATACGAGCAGTACTTC. This rearrangement joins TRBV7-9 to TRBJ2-7, with 11 positions matching TRBD2. This CDR3 is built from 18 residues. Germline V gene lookup returns CDR1 SEHNR and CDR2 FQNEAQ (reference sequence). Germline trimming cut 5 bases from V and 4 bases from J; bases unmatched to any gene: 16.

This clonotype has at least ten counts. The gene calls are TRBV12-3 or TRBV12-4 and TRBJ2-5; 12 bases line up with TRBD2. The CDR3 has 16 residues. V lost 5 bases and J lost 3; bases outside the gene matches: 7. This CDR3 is CASSPMGLAGEETQYF. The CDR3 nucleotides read TGTGCCAGCAGTCCGATGGGACTAGCGGGCGAAGAGACCCAGTACTTC.

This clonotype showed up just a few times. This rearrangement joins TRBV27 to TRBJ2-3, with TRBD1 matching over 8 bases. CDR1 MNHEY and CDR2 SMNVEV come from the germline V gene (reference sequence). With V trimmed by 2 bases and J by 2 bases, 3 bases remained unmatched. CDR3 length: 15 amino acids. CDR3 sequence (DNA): TGTGCCAGCAGTTTAATACAGGGGGACACAGATACGCAGTATTTT. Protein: CASSLIQGDTDTQYF.

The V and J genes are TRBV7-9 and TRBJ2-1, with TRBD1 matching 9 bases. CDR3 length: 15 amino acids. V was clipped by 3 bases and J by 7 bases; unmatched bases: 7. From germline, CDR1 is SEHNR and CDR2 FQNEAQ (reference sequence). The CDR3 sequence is CASSLRTGVLNEQFF. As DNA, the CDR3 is TGTGCCAGCAGCTTGCGGACAGGGGTATTAAATGAGCAGTTCTTC.

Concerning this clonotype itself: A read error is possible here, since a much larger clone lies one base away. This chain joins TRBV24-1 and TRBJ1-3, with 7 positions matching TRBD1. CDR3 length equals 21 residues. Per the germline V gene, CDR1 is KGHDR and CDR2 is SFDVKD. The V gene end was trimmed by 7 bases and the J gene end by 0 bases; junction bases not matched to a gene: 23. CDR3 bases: TGTGCCACCAGAGACGTGTCCCGGGACAGAGACGAACTAAGCTCTGGAAACACCATATATTTT. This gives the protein CATRDVSRDRDELSSGNTIYF.

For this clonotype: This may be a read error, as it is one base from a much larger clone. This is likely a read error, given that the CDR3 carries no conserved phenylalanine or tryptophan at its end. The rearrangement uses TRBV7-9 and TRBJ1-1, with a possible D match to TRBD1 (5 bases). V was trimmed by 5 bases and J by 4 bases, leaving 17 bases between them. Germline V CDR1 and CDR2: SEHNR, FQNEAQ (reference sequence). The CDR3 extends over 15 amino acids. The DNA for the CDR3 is TGTGCCAGCAGCATCCCCACGGGGGGGTTCACTGAAGCTTTCATT. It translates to CASSIPTGGFTEAFI.

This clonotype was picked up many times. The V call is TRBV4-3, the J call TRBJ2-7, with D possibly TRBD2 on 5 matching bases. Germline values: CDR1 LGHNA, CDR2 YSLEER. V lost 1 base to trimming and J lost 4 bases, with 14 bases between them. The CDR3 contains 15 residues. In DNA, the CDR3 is TGCGCCAGCAGCCAAGCGGATGCAGGAGGATACGAGCAGTACTTC. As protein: CASSQADAGGYEQYF.